The TCR beta chain described here comes from a study of blood T cells in healthy people across ages (dated by TCRdb to 2014 to 2015). About the full investigation: In model experiments, roughly one uniquely barcoded TCR beta cDNA molecule per two T cells was captured by template switching. To track age-related changes in TCR beta repertoire diversity, the study relied on deep sequencing normalized with unique cDNA molecular identifiers. Donors were grouped into four age groups: young (average approximately 15 years), middle-aged (over 35), aged (about 60) and long-lived (approximately 78). Donors of different ages were randomly distributed across sequencing lanes to avoid experimental bias. For two donors (one aged 18 to 29 and one aged 80 or older), the study analyzed two additional independent replicas of 1 million unique cDNA reads from the same blood draw.

The germline V gene gives CDR1 as MNHEY and CDR2 as SVGEGT. From its cysteine to its phenylalanine, the CDR3 spans 14 amino acids. The DNA shown is the 42-base CDR3, in frame from base 1. V is pared back by 7 bases and J by 4 bases, with 16 bases lying between the germline termini. What the study reported, not specific to this receptor: Estimates of total diversity based on one million sequenced T cells were considered lower bounds and underestimates. As age increased, observed TCR beta diversity per million T cells dropped in a roughly linear way, and a significant reduction was already evident by age approximately 40. There was a strong correlation between observed TCR beta diversity and the percentage of naive T cells measured by flow cytometry. Because the CMV infection status of the donors was unknown, age-related changes in expanded clonotypes may potentially have been confounded. Compared with the aged group, the long-lived group had more naive CD4+ T cells, fewer expanded clones and increased TCR diversity, suggesting age selection. Since profiling was done on bulk unsorted PBMCs, naive and antigen-experienced compartments could not be conclusively compared.

About this clonotype itself: Its antigen target is currently unknown. There are no base qualities to consult, and no much larger clone falls within one base.

The donors were roughly 39 Caucasian individuals from Russia, aged roughly 6 to 100 years, who were systemically healthy. About 9.1 milliliters of peripheral blood were collected from each donor into EDTA-treated Vacutainer tubes. PBMCs were isolated by Ficoll-Paque density-gradient centrifugation, with at least 6 million obtained per sample. Trizol reagent was used to extract total RNA from the PBMCs, yielding at least 5 micrograms per sample. The percentages of naive CD45RAhigh/CD27high T cells were determined by flow cytometry on a PBMC aliquot from every donor. The library was produced with 5' RACE. Sequenced on an Illumina HiSeq 2500. A second about 7 to 12 cycle PCR used a sample-barcoded 5' primer and a J-beta primer mix. A template-switch 5' adaptor carrying 12 random nucleotides introduced a unique molecular identifier onto each TCR beta cDNA molecule. Each sample yielded at least 2.5 million CDR3-containing paired-end reads. First-strand cDNA synthesis was performed from all RNA using the Mint cDNA synthesis kit, with priming by a TRBC-specific oligonucleotide. All cDNA was treated with uracil-DNA glycosylase and then went through a first 18-cycle PCR with the universal primers M1SS and BC2_uni_R. As for the authors' bioinformatics: For normalization, 1 million high-quality reads, each with a distinct molecular identifier, were randomly selected from each sample. Instead of being binned into consensus sequences, reads with shared molecular identifiers were discarded. MiTCR, with a Q25 quality threshold and the strictest error-elimination algorithm, was used for CDR3 identification, clonotype clustering and error correction. A nonparametric unseen species model with Euler transformation was used to estimate a lower bound on total TCR beta diversity. TCRdb reprocessed the public reads (quality trimming at Q25 with fastp, clone calling with MiXCR) and kept in-frame beta chains. Rows are combined by CDR3 protein, so each entry shows the most common genes and DNA. It is TCRdb's table, rather than the study itself, that gives the V and J calls and clone size. This sample is represented by around 650,000 distinct CDR3 sequences; around 32% of them were singletons. The ten largest account for 15% of the sample.

Here the chain combines TRBV6-2 or TRBV6-3 and TRBJ1-1; no confident D gene assignment can be made. This clonotype was sampled from a woman older than 75 in good health. Donor details come from another sample of the same person, matched by shared clones. The sequencing input was blood. The DNA sequence is as follows: TGTGCCAGCACCAACAACCTCCTGAGCACTGAAGCTTTCTTT. This sequence encodes CASTNNLLSTEAFF.